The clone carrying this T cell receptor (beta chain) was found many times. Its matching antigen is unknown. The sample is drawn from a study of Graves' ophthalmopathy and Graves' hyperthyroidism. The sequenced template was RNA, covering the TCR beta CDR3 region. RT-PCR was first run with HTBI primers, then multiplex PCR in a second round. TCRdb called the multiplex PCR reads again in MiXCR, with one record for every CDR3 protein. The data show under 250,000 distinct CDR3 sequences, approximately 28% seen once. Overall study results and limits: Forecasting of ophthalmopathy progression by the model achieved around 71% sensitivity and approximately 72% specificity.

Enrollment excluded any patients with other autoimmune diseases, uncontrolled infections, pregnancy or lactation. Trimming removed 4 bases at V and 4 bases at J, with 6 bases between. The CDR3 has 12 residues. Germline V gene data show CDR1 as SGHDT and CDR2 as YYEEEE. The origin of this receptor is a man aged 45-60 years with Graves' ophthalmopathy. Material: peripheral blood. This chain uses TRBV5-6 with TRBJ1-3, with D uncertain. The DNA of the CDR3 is TGTGCCAGCAGCCTGCCAGGAAACACCATATATTTT. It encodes CASSLPGNTIYF.